The 24 T cell receptor beta chains presented below share a single source sample, sequenced in a study of OX40 agonist ivuxolimab in advanced cancers. The assay was immunoSEQ multiplex PCR, and TCRdb's table has in-frame clones only and misses some. Here the sample spans some 70,000 clones, roughly 87% being singletons. The sample was CD4+ or CD8+ T cells sorted from blood, taken in a trial of the OX40 agonist ivuxolimab. These receptors came from an adult with an advanced solid tumor such as melanoma, head and neck, liver or kidney cancer.

The chain carries TRBV28 and TRBJ1-4; TRBD1 might be the D (6 bases). The ends were cut back, 6 bases at V and 7 bases at J, with 12 bases in the middle. Germline CDR1 and CDR2: MDHEN and SYDVKM. There are 13 residues in the CDR3. CDR3 sequence reads: CASSDNRVEKLFF. For the CDR3, the DNA is TGTGCCAGCAGCGACAACAGGGTTGAAAAACTGTTTTTT.

The chain couples TRBV5-1 to TRBJ1-6; D uncertain. Germline V gene sequence: CDR1 SGHRS, CDR2 YFSETQ. The CDR3 spans 14 residues. Trimming stripped 5 bases from V and 10 bases from J, with 16 bases between. DNA of the CDR3: TGCGCCAGCAGGGCTGTGGAGGGTGGCTCACCCCTCCACTTT. As protein: CASRAVEGGSPLHF. The full variable domain, with the rest looked up from reference TRBV5-1 and TRBJ1-6, is KAGVTQTPRYLIKTRGQQVTLSCSPISGHRSVSWYQQTPGQGLQFLFEYFSETQRNKGNFPGRFSGRQFSNSRSEMNVSTLELGDSALYLCASRAVEGGSPLHFGNGTRLTVT.

This chain connects TRBV28 to TRBJ1-2; tentative D call: TRBD1 (5 bases). Germline CDR1 and CDR2: MDHEN and SYDVKM. The CDR3 is 19 residues long. Between the trimmed V and J ends, which lost 6 bases and 4 bases, there was a span of 30 bases. CDR3 sequence (DNA): TGTGCCAGCAGACAACCGGTGGGGCAGGGCGGGGGTTCCGGCTATGGCTACACCTTC. It specifies CASRQPVGQGGGSGYGYTF.

The chain has TRBV19 and TRBJ2-7; 8 bases fit TRBD2. The CDR3 is made up of 15 amino acids. Per germline, CDR1 LNHDA and CDR2 SQIVND (reference sequence). V trimming: 0 bases; J trimming: 3 bases; junction bases outside the gene matches: 4. This chain's CDR3 is CASSIDSLAGYEQYF. Written as DNA, the CDR3 is TGTGCCAGTAGTATAGATTCGCTAGCGGGCTACGAGCAGTACTTC.

The chain combines TRBV5-5 with TRBJ2-1, with 7 bases matching TRBD1. The germline gives CDR1 SGHKS, CDR2 YYEKEE (reference sequence). The CDR3 contains 15 residues. V lost 0 bases to trimming and J lost 5 bases; unmatched junction nucleotides: 5. The CDR3 protein is CASSLVSGGHNEQFF. The CDR3 DNA reads TGTGCCAGCAGCTTGGTATCAGGGGGACACAATGAGCAGTTCTTC.

A word on this clone: At one end, the junction sequence differs from germline, possibly due to a read error. The genes are TRBV30 and TRBJ2-7; TRBD2 aligns across 7 bases. The CDR3 runs to 12 residues. CDR1 is GTSNPN, CDR2 SVGIG, per germline (reference sequence). CDR3 sequence: CAWTGGTYEQYF. The CDR3 nucleotides read TGTGCTTGGACCGGGGGGACCTACGAGCAGTACTTC.

This chain uses TRBV18 with TRBJ2-1, with D unresolved. CDR1 KGHSH and CDR2 LQKENI come from the germline V gene. V gave up 3 bases and J gave up 2 bases, with 11 bases separating them. The CDR3 has 15 amino acids. The CDR3 DNA reads TGTGCCAGCTCACCTTTAGGGTCCACCTACAATGAGCAGTTCTTC. The encoded protein is CASSPLGSTYNEQFF.

The chain is built from TRBV2 and TRBJ2-4; TRBD1 is a possible D gene (6 bases). The CDR3 is 18 amino acids. Germline V gene data show CDR1 as SNHLY and CDR2 as FYNNEI. Trimming pared 4 bases from V and 0 bases from J, leaving 19 bases between. The CDR3 sequence is CASSGDRLAGLAKNIQYF. CDR3 DNA: TGTGCCAGCAGTGGAGACAGGTTGGCCGGTCTAGCCAAAAACATTCAGTACTTC.

The chain's CDR3 is CASSLDRDHLHF. In nucleotides, the CDR3 is TGTGCCAGCAGCCTCGACCGCGATCACCTCCACTTT. The chain couples TRBV28 to TRBJ1-6, with unresolved D. Trimming stripped 6 bases from V and 15 bases from J, with 15 bases between. Germline CDR1 and CDR2: MDHEN and SYDVKM. The CDR3 is 12 residues long.

This clone was picked up one time. The chain employs TRBV30 and TRBJ2-7; D is possibly TRBD1 (6 bases). This CDR3 contains 13 residues. The germline V gene has CDR1 GTSNPN and CDR2 SVGIG (reference sequence). Trimming removed 4 bases from V and 1 base from J, with 11 bases in between. The CDR3 reads CAWTPDSSYEQYF. CDR3 nucleotide sequence: TGTGCCTGGACCCCGGACAGTTCCTACGAGCAGTACTTC.

This clone was detected only a few times. This chain links TRBV6-6 with TRBJ2-2; the D gene is possibly TRBD1 (6 bases). V lost 7 bases and J lost 4, with 13 bases in between. The CDR3 has 14 amino acids. Germline loops: CDR1 MNHNY, CDR2 SVGAGI (reference sequence). The CDR3 nucleotides are TGTGCCAGCAAGCAAGGGGGTGGCACCGGGGAGCTGTTTTTT. It specifies CASKQGGGTGELFF.

V usage is TRBV25-1 and J usage is TRBJ2-2, with D tentatively TRBD1 (5 bases). There are 14 residues in the CDR3. V gave up 5 bases and J gave up 6 bases, with 13 bases separating them. Germline V gives CDR1 MGHDK, CDR2 SYGVNS. The CDR3 protein is CASSSPGFPGELFF. In DNA, the CDR3 is TGTGCCAGCAGTAGCCCAGGGTTCCCCGGGGAGCTGTTTTTT.

The genes are TRBV7-2 and TRBJ1-4; D remains unclear. Germline assignment: CDR1 SGHTA and CDR2 FQGNSA. The V and J ends lost 5 bases and 5 bases respectively, with 9 bases between them. CDR3 size: 13 residues. The CDR3 region has the DNA TGTGCCAGCAGCCAGGCCAGAAATGAAAAACTGTTTTTT. Translation: CASSQARNEKLFF.

CDR3 sequence (DNA): TGCGCCAGCAGGGGACAGCATAATGAAAAACTGTTTTTT. Translating it yields CASRGQHNEKLFF. V and J are TRBV5-1 and TRBJ1-4; 7 bases are shared with TRBD1. Losses at the gene ends were 5 bases for V and 4 bases for J; bases not matched to a gene: 2. CDR1 and CDR2 from the germline V gene are SGHRS and YFSETQ. The CDR3 sequence is 13 residues long. Using reference TRBV5-1 and TRBJ1-4 for the parts outside the CDR3, the full variable domain is KAGVTQTPRYLIKTRGQQVTLSCSPISGHRSVSWYQQTPGQGLQFLFEYFSETQRNKGNFPGRFSGRQFSNSRSEMNVSTLELGDSALYLCASRGQHNEKLFFGSGTQLSVL.

A word on this clone: Other DNA sequences within the sample encode an identical CDR3. The chain is built from TRBV5-1 and TRBJ2-5; D remains unclear. The CDR3 has 11 residues. V lost 2 bases and J 2 bases, leaving 1 base between the germline ends. The germline V gene encodes CDR1 SGHRS and CDR2 YFSETQ. CDR3 region: CASSLQETQYF. The CDR3 nucleotides are TGCGCCAGCAGCTTACAAGAGACCCAGTACTTC. Supplemented by reference TRBV5-1 and TRBJ2-5, the full variable domain reads KAGVTQTPRYLIKTRGQQVTLSCSPISGHRSVSWYQQTPGQGLQFLFEYFSETQRNKGNFPGRFSGRQFSNSRSEMNVSTLELGDSALYLCASSLQETQYFGPGTRLLVL.

The chain employs TRBV11-3 and TRBJ2-5; TRBD2 agrees at 15 bases. After removal of 5 bases from V and 11 bases from J, the junction contained 15 bases not matched to a gene. CDR3 length: 17 residues. The germline V gene encodes CDR1 SGHNT and CDR2 YENEEA. The CDR3 sequence is CASSKRTSGRALREQYF. The CDR3 DNA follows: TGTGCCAGCAGCAAAAGGACTAGCGGGAGGGCCCTCAGGGAGCAGTACTTC.

The chain uses TRBV6-1 and TRBJ1-5; D ambiguous. CDR1 MNHNS and CDR2 SASEGT come from the germline V gene. Trimming pared 3 bases from V and 0 bases from J, leaving 6 bases between. CDR3 length: 14 residues. CDR3 in amino acids: CASSDGNSNQPQHF. DNA for the CDR3: TGTGCCAGCAGTGATGGGAATAGCAATCAGCCCCAGCATTTT.

This clone came up once. The rearrangement uses TRBV9 and TRBJ2-3; D ambiguous. The length of the CDR3 is 11 residues. The V end was cut by 10 bases, the J end by 6 bases, with 12 bases between. CDR1 and CDR2 from the germline V gene are SGDLS and YYNGEE. The CDR3 loop is CAGEVKDTQYF. The CDR3 DNA follows: TGTGCCGGAGAGGTCAAGGATACGCAGTATTTT.

The gene calls are TRBV7-7 and TRBJ2-1; TRBD1 matches at 10 bases. The CDR3 is 15 amino acids. Per germline, CDR1 SSHAT and CDR2 FNYEAQ (reference sequence). Germline trimming cut 6 bases from V and 5 bases from J; bases unmatched to any gene: 7. The CDR3 DNA follows: TGTGCCAGCAGTTCGGGGACAGGGGTTCACAATGAGCAGTTCTTC. Protein product: CASSSGTGVHNEQFF.

The chain is built from TRBV28 and TRBJ2-1; 10 nucleotides line up with TRBD2. Germline assignment: CDR1 MDHEN and CDR2 SYDVKM. This CDR3 has 14 amino acids. V was clipped by 8 bases and J by 5 bases; unmatched bases: 6. CDR3 sequence reads: CASRSGGWDNEQFF. The CDR3 DNA follows: TGTGCCAGCCGTAGCGGGGGGTGGGACAATGAGCAGTTCTTC. Filled out from reference TRBV28 and TRBJ2-1, the complete variable domain reads DVKVTQSSRYLVKRTGEKVFLECVQDMDHENMFWYRQDPGLGLRLIYFSYDVKMKEKGDIPEGYSVSREKKERFSLILESASTNQTSMYLCASRSGGWDNEQFFGPGTRLTVL.

On this clone: This could be a read error, since a much larger clone is one nucleotide away. This rearrangement joins TRBV7-3 to TRBJ2-7, with 9 bases lining up with TRBD2. The CDR3 is made up of 13 amino acids. V lost 6 bases and J lost 6; bases outside the gene matches: 6. From germline, CDR1 is SGHTA and CDR2 FQGTGA. CDR3 residues: CASRGAGGVEQYF. Written as DNA, the CDR3 is TGTGCCAGCAGGGGAGCGGGAGGCGTCGAGCAGTACTTC.

The CDR3 nucleotides read TGTGCCAGTAAAGAGGGTTGGATGAACACTGAAGCTTTCTTT. Its protein product is CASKEGWMNTEAFF. The genes are TRBV19 and TRBJ1-1, with D uncertain. This CDR3 is built from 14 residues. Per the germline V gene, CDR1 is LNHDA and CDR2 is SQIVND (reference sequence). Trimming shortened V by 7 bases and J by 0 bases, and 12 bases separated the two germline ends.

CDR3 nucleotide sequence: TGCGCCAGCAGCCAAGATGGGAGACAGGGGTGGTACGAGCAGTACTTC. Protein product: CASSQDGRQGWYEQYF. V and J are TRBV4-3 and TRBJ2-7; 8 bases map to TRBD1. The V segment lost 0 bases and the J segment 4 bases; nucleotides outside the gene matches: 8. Germline V gene sequence: CDR1 LGHNA, CDR2 YSLEER. This CDR3 has 16 residues.

This sequence joins TRBV6-6 and TRBJ2-3, with 8 bases identical to TRBD1. The germline V gene has CDR1 MNHNY and CDR2 SVGAGI (reference sequence). The CDR3 sequence is 15 residues long. After removal of 0 bases from V and 7 bases from J, the junction contained 6 bases not matched to a gene. CDR3 amino acids: CASSYSDRATNTQYF. CDR3 nucleotides: TGTGCCAGCAGTTACTCGGACAGGGCTACGAATACGCAGTATTTT.